This TCR beta chain is drawn from a study of blood T cells in healthy people across ages. The CDR3 consists of 14 residues. Trimming took 6 bases from V and 6 from J; bases not matched to a gene: 14. The germline V gene has CDR1 SQVTM and CDR2 ANQGSEA. This clonotype was detected ten times or more. Next came a second PCR, run for roughly 6 to 11 cycles, which used a sample-barcoded 5' primer along with a J-beta primer mix. MiXCR was run by TCRdb on the 5' RACE reads, yielding one entry per CDR3 protein. The sample has roughly 680,000 distinct CDR3 sequences, around a fifth seen once. The J gene is TRBJ2-7, the V gene TRBV29-1, with 7 bases aligning to TRBD1. Source material: blood. The TCR comes from a man between 65 and 85 years old in good health. The CDR3 region has the DNA TGCAGCGTCCGGCCGACAGGGTTTGCTGGCGAGCAGTACTTC. Amino acids: CSVRPTGFAGEQYF.